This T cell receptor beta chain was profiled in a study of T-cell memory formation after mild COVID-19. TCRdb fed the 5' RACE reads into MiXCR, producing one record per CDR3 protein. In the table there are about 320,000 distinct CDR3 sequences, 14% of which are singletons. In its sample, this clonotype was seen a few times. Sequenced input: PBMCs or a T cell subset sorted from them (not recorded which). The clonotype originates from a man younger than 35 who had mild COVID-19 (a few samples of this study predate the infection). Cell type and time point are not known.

The CDR3 is CASTMGWGDQETQYF. The CDR3 DNA reads TGTGCCAGCACCATGGGGTGGGGGGATCAAGAGACCCAGTACTTC. The V gene is TRBV7-8, the J gene TRBJ2-5; tentative D call: TRBD2 (6 bases). This CDR3 has 15 amino acids. Per the germline V gene, CDR1 is SGHVS and CDR2 is FQNEAQ. Trimming removed 7 bases from V and 2 bases from J, with 17 bases in between.